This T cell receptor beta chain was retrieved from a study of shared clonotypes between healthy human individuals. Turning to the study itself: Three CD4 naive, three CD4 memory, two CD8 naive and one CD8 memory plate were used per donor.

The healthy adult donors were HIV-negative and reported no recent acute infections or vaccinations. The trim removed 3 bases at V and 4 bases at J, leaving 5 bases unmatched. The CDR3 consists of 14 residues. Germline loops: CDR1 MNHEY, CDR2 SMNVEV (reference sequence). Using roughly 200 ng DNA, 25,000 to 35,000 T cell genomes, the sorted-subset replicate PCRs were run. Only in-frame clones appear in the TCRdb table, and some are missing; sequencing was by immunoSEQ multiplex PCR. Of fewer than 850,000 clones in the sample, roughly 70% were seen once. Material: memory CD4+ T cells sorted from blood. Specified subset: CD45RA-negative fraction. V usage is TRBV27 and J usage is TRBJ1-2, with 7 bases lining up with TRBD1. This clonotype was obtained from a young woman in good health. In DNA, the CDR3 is TGTGCCAGCAGTTTTTCCACAGGGGCCTATGGCTACACCTTC. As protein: CASSFSTGAYGYTF.